These 15 T cell receptor beta chains were all obtained from the same sample, sequenced in a study of glioma-infiltrating T cells after dendritic cell vaccination. Using immunoSEQ multiplex PCR, the repertoire was profiled, and TCRdb retains in-frame clones only, with some absent. The sample yields about 99,000 clones, about four fifths seen once. Sequenced here: blood, sampled before dendritic cell vaccination. Receptors were obtained from a human donor with glioblastoma.

This clone turned up a few times. The chain employs TRBV4-3 and TRBJ1-4; D perhaps matches TRBD1 (5 bases). Germline assignment: CDR1 LGHNA and CDR2 YSLEER. The CDR3 runs to 16 residues. V dropped 3 bases and J dropped 4 bases, with 15 bases sitting between them. This CDR3 reads CASSQDPDRFNEKLFF. CDR3 nucleotide sequence: TGCGCCAGCAGCCAGGACCCCGACAGATTTAATGAAAAACTGTTTTTT.

V is TRBV5-1 and J is TRBJ2-1, with D unresolved. Trimming took off 5 bases at V and 3 bases at J, with 9 bases between the two ends. Germline lookup yields CDR1 SGHRS and CDR2 YFSETQ. This CDR3 contains 13 residues. The CDR3 loop reads CASRAQDYNEQFF. The DNA for the CDR3 is TGCGCCAGCAGGGCGCAGGACTACAATGAGCAGTTCTTC.

This chain connects TRBV4-2 to TRBJ2-4; 7 nucleotides align to TRBD2. The trim removed 3 bases at V and 8 bases at J, leaving 1 base unmatched. CDR1 and CDR2 (germline): LGHNA, YNFKEQ. This CDR3 has 12 amino acids. This CDR3 is CASSQGGDIQYF. CDR3 nucleotides: TGTGCCAGCAGCCAGGGGGGGGACATTCAGTACTTC.

V is TRBV5-1 and J is TRBJ1-1; 8 nucleotides line up with TRBD1. With 4 bases clipped from V and 3 bases from J, the junction kept 8 bases outside the gene matches. The CDR3 totals 15 residues. Germline lookup yields CDR1 SGHRS and CDR2 YFSETQ. The CDR3: CASSLGQGVDTEAFF. The CDR3 coding sequence is TGCGCCAGCAGCCTCGGACAGGGAGTCGACACTGAAGCTTTCTTT.

The gene calls are TRBV5-1 and TRBJ2-5, with D possibly TRBD2 on 6 matching bases. Germline V lookup: CDR1 SGHRS, CDR2 YFSETQ. The CDR3 is 18 residues long. Between the trimmed V and J ends, which lost 2 bases and 5 bases, there was a span of 25 bases. For the CDR3, the DNA is TGCGCCAGCAGCTTAGAACGGTCCGCCGGAGGGGCCCTGGAGACCCAGTACTTC. Its protein product is CASSLERSAGGALETQYF.

The rearrangement uses TRBV6-6 and TRBJ2-7, with a possible D match to TRBD2 (6 bases). V lost 2 bases and J 3 bases, leaving 11 bases between the germline ends. CDR3 length equals 14 residues. Per germline, CDR1 MNHNY and CDR2 SVGAGI (reference sequence). CDR3 DNA: TGTGCCAGCAGTTACGTGGCCGGGGGCTACGAGCAGTACTTC. Its protein is CASSYVAGGYEQYF.

This chain joins TRBV25-1 and TRBJ2-7; 7 bases align to TRBD1. Unmatched junction bases numbered 8, after V lost 4 bases and J lost 5 bases. CDR3 size: 14 residues. Per germline, CDR1 MGHDK and CDR2 SYGVNS. The CDR3 DNA is TGTGCCAGCAGTGCACACCGGGACAGAAACGAGCAGTACTTC. Translated, it gives CASSAHRDRNEQYF.

This clone occurred a few times. The chain recombines TRBV2 with TRBJ1-6; D is undetermined. The CDR3 spans 12 residues. The germline gives CDR1 SNHLY, CDR2 FYNNEI. Trimming removed 6 bases at V and 5 bases at J, with 5 bases between. DNA of the CDR3: TGTGCCAGCAGCACAGATAATTCACCCCTCCACTTT. It translates to CASSTDNSPLHF.

This chain connects TRBV30 to TRBJ2-1; 9 nucleotides match TRBD2. The J segment lost 2 bases and the V segment lost 4 bases, leaving 6 bases of the junction unmatched. Germline V lookup: CDR1 GTSNPN, CDR2 SVGIG (reference sequence). CDR3 length equals 15 residues. CDR3 coding DNA: TGTGCCTGGACTACTCAGCGGGGGGCCTACAATGAGCAGTTCTTC. Residues: CAWTTQRGAYNEQFF.

This chain connects TRBV10-3 to TRBJ2-5; unclear D gene. The J call may be in error: the DNA end matches TRBJ2-7 better. The V gene's germline CDR1 is ENHRY and CDR2 SYGVKD. The CDR3 is 12 amino acids. The CDR3 coding sequence is TGTGCCATCAGCGATCCACCCTACGAGCAGTACTTC. It yields the protein CAISDPPYEQYF.

This clone showed up just once. The chain carries TRBV15 and TRBJ2-1, with a possible D match to TRBD2 (6 bases). V was trimmed by 5 bases and J by 1 base, leaving 12 bases between them. Germline V gives CDR1 LNHNV, CDR2 YYDKDF (reference sequence). This CDR3 spans 15 amino acids. The CDR3 coding sequence is TGTGCCACCAGCTCCCTGGGGGGTTCCTACAATGAGCAGTTCTTC. This gives the protein CATSSLGGSYNEQFF.

The chain recombines TRBV6-5 with TRBJ2-7; possibly TRBD1 for D (6 bases). Per germline, CDR1 MNHEY and CDR2 SVGAGI. The CDR3 extends over 16 amino acids. V dropped 2 bases and J dropped 0 bases, with 14 bases sitting between them. CDR3 nucleotide sequence: TGTGCCAGCAGTTACCGACCACGGGACAACTCCTACGAGCAGTACTTC. Translating gives CASSYRPRDNSYEQYF.

As DNA, the CDR3 is TGTGCCAGCAGCCCACTAGCCCTCCCCAACTACGAGCAGTACTTC. It codes for CASSPLALPNYEQYF. This rearrangement joins TRBV7-8 to TRBJ2-7; the D gene is possibly TRBD2 (6 bases). The CDR3 is 15 amino acids. Germline V CDR1 and CDR2: SGHVS, FQNEAQ. The V gene lost 5 bases and the J gene lost 3 bases, with 17 bases spanning the gap.

This chain links TRBV5-1 with TRBJ2-3; 10 nucleotides agree with TRBD1. The CDR3 sequence is 16 residues long. J gave up 3 bases and V 5 bases, and 9 bases lay outside the gene matches. The germline gives CDR1 SGHRS, CDR2 YFSETQ. The CDR3: CASRRFRDRGTDTQYF. The CDR3 region has the DNA TGCGCCAGCAGGAGATTCCGGGACAGGGGAACAGATACGCAGTATTTT.

The chain joins TRBV7-9 to TRBJ1-4; D is perhaps TRBD1 (6 bases). Between the trimmed V and J ends, which lost 6 bases and 8 bases, there was a span of 13 bases. Germline V gene data show CDR1 as SEHNR and CDR2 as FQNEAQ (reference sequence). The CDR3 has 13 residues. The CDR3 DNA reads TGTGCCAGCAGTTCGTCTGGACAGGAAAAACTGTTTTTT. The encoded protein is CASSSSGQEKLFF.